The entry below describes one T cell receptor beta chain. The antigen is not known. This entry belongs to a study of cytomegalovirus exposure and HLA in healthy donors. The study, taken as a whole, reports: A later analysis linked a missense DCLRE1C variant to TCR beta V- and J-gene trimming.

Primers: 60 Vbeta forward and 13 Jbeta reverse. Libraries were prepared by immunoSEQ multiplex PCR; TCRdb keeps only in-frame clonotypes and omits some of them. The record lists tens of thousands of clones, of which the ten most abundant hold under 6%. Germline values: CDR1 MDHEN, CDR2 SYDVKM. Trimming removed 5 bases at V and 3 bases at J, with 12 bases between. The CDR3 spans 14 residues. Donors were ostensibly healthy at sampling, although undocumented immune exposures were probable. The specimen sequenced was PBMCs. The source of this sequence is a woman aged 40 to 49 in good health and CMV-seropositive. V and J are TRBV28 and TRBJ2-3; D is undetermined. The CDR3 spells CASSPRGRTDTQYF. The DNA for the CDR3 is TGTGCCAGCAGTCCACGAGGTAGGACAGATACGCAGTATTTT.